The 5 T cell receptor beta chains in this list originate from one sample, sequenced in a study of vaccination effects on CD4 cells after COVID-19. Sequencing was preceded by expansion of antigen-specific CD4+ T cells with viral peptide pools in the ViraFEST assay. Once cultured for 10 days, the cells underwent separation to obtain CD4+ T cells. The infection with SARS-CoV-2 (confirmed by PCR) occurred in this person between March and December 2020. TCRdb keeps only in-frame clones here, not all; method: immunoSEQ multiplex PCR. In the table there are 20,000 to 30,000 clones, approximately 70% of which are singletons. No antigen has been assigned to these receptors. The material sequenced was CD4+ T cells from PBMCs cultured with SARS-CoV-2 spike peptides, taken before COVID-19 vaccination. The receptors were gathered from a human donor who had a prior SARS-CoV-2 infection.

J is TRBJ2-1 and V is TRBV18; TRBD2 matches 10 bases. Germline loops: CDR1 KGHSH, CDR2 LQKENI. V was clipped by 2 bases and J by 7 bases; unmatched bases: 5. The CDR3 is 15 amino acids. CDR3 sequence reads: CASSPMASGGNEQFF. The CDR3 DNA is TGTGCCAGCTCACCAATGGCTAGCGGGGGTAATGAGCAGTTCTTC. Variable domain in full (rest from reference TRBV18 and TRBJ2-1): NAGVMQNPRHLVRRRGQEARLRCSPMKGHSHVYWYRQLPEEGLKFMVYLQKENIIDESGMPKERFSAEFPKEGPSILRIQQVVRGDSAAYFCASSPMASGGNEQFFGPGTRLTVL.

The CDR3 DNA follows: TGTGCCAGTAGGAGGCAGGACCTCTACACCGGGGAGCTGTTTTTT. This sequence encodes CASRRQDLYTGELFF. J is TRBJ2-2 and V is TRBV19; D is unclear. V lost 6 bases, J lost 3 bases, and 14 bases lay in between. Germline CDR1 LNHDA, CDR2 SQIVND (reference sequence). The length of the CDR3 is 15 residues.

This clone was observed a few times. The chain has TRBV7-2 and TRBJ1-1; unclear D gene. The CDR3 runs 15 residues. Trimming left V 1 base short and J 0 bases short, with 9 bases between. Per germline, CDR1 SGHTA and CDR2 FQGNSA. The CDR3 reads CASSLGVGLNTEAFF. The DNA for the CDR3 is TGTGCCAGCAGCTTAGGGGTAGGGCTGAACACTGAAGCTTTCTTT.

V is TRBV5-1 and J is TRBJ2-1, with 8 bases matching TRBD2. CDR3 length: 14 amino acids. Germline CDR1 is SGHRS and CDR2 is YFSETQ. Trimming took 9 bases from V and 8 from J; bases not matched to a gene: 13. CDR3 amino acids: CATRAGVGTDEQFF. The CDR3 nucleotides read TGCGCCACCAGAGCGGGAGTAGGCACCGATGAGCAGTTCTTC.

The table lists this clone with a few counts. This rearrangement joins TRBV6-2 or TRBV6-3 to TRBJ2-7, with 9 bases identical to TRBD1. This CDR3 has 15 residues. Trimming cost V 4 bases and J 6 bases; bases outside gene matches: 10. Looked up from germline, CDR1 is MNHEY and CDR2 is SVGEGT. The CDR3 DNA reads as TGTGCCAGCAGTTTCGATCGGACAGGGGACTCCGAGCAGTACTTC. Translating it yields CASSFDRTGDSEQYF.